This is a list of T cell receptor beta chains from one sample in a study of regulatory T cells in long-lasting Graves disease. TCRdb itself ran the multiplex PCR reads through MiXCR, one entry per CDR3 protein. Here the sample spans roughly 500,000 distinct CDR3 sequences, about 22% being singletons. The input for sequencing was peripheral blood mononuclear cells (PBMCs), taken when the disease was refractory, from a patient treated with antithyroid drugs. The receptors were gathered from a female donor with Graves disease. CDR3s include the opening cysteine and the closing phenylalanine or tryptophan.

v_call	j_call	cdr3_aa
TRBV7-6	TRBJ1-6	CASRTPGQGWRNSPLHF
TRBV12-3/TRBV12-4	TRBJ2-7	CASSSASYEQYF
TRBV9	TRBJ2-1	CASSPSPGGYNEQFF
TRBV20-1	TRBJ1-6	CSAWGGGYNSPLHF
TRBV15	TRBJ2-5	CATSGIVEETQYF
TRBV19	TRBJ2-3	CASSITEGSTDTQYF
TRBV28	TRBJ2-2	CASSLLGQGGGELFF
TRBV20-1	TRBJ1-3	CSARRQGGNTIYF
TRBV6-1	TRBJ2-2	CASSGQGATGELFF
TRBV20-1	TRBJ2-7	CSARSGTGYEQYF
TRBV29-1	TRBJ2-5	CSSQTGSGQETQYF
TRBV24-1	TRBJ1-2	CATSEHGTNYGYTF
TRBV24-1	TRBJ2-5	CATSEIGREKETQYF
TRBV20-1	TRBJ2-7	CSASVSSYEQYF
TRBV29-1	TRBJ1-2	CSVTPGQGNGYTF
TRBV28	TRBJ1-1	CASSLGTGMNTGAFF